The 19 T cell receptor beta chains reported below all come from one sample, sequenced in a study of blood T cell repertoires in COVID-19. Clones were sequenced by immunoSEQ multiplex PCR, and TCRdb holds only the in-frame ones, with some missing. The sample yields tens of thousands of clones, approximately 85% seen once. The sequencing sample was made of peripheral blood. The receptors derive from a human donor in a cohort sampled during active COVID-19.

This chain connects TRBV2 to TRBJ2-1, with D hard to call. CDR3 length: 15 residues. CDR1 and CDR2 (germline): SNHLY, FYNNEI. V was clipped by 6 bases and J by 0 bases, with 12 bases between them. The CDR3 spells CASSGRSGSYNEQFF. The CDR3 coding sequence is TGTGCCAGCAGCGGCCGGTCAGGCTCCTACAATGAGCAGTTCTTC.

The chain recombines TRBV7-3 with TRBJ2-3; 9 positions agree with TRBD2. V was clipped by 5 bases and J by 0 bases; unmatched bases: 9. The CDR3 runs to 17 residues. From germline, CDR1 is SGHTA and CDR2 FQGTGA. This chain's CDR3 is CASSPSWLAGSTDTQYF. CDR3 nucleotide sequence: TGTGCCAGCAGCCCTTCCTGGCTAGCGGGAAGCACAGATACGCAGTATTTT.

V usage is TRBV6-5 and J usage is TRBJ1-1; D gene uncertain. The CDR3 loop spans 14 amino acids. Germline assignment: CDR1 MNHEY and CDR2 SVGAGI. The V gene lost 4 bases and the J gene lost 1 base, with 10 bases spanning the gap. The CDR3: CASSLGGQNTEAFF. The CDR3, as DNA: TGTGCCAGCAGTTTAGGAGGCCAGAACACTGAAGCTTTCTTT.

V and J are TRBV6-5 and TRBJ2-7, with 13 bases aligning to TRBD2. The J segment lost 2 bases and the V segment lost 6 bases, leaving 4 bases of the junction unmatched. The CDR3 runs to 15 residues. Germline lookup yields CDR1 MNHEY and CDR2 SVGAGI. CDR3: CASSRLAGGPYEQYF. CDR3 coding DNA: TGTGCCAGCAGCAGACTAGCGGGAGGACCCTACGAGCAGTACTTC.

This clone showed up just a few times. The rearrangement links TRBV4-1 to TRBJ1-1, with D unclear. The CDR3 contains 14 residues. With 4 bases removed from V and 1 base from J, the gap between germline ends came to 10 bases. Per germline, CDR1 MGHRA and CDR2 YSYEKL. The DNA for the CDR3 is TGCGCCAGCAGCCCCGTTCTACGGAACACTGAAGCTTTCTTT. Translated: CASSPVLRNTEAFF.

The chain employs TRBV21-1 and TRBJ2-1; the table assigns TRBD2, which was not confirmed against the DNA. TRBV21-1 is a pseudogene segment. The CDR3 length is 16 residues. CDR3 sequence (DNA): TGTGCCAGCAGCGGAGAACTAGCAGTAAACTACAATGAGCAGTTCTTC. Translated: CASSGELAVNYNEQFF.

The chain joins TRBV5-1 to TRBJ2-3; 7 bases are a match to TRBD2. V lost 4 bases, J lost 1 base, and 6 bases stayed unmatched. Germline CDR1 SGHRS, CDR2 YFSETQ. CDR3 length: 15 amino acids. The CDR3 loop reads CASSTREIGTDTQYF. The CDR3 nucleotides are TGCGCCAGCAGCACGCGGGAGATAGGCACAGATACGCAGTATTTT.

The chain's CDR3 is CASTTSGGSGHNEQFF. The DNA of the CDR3 is TGTGCCAGCACGACTAGCGGGGGAAGCGGGCACAATGAGCAGTTCTTC. This chain connects TRBV18 to TRBJ2-1, with 12 nucleotides matching TRBD2. This CDR3 is 16 amino acids long. Per the germline V gene, CDR1 is KGHSH and CDR2 is LQKENI. J gave up 5 bases and V 8 bases, and 10 bases lay outside the gene matches.

This chain links TRBV7-3 with TRBJ2-7; perhaps TRBD1 as D (6 bases). The germline V and J ends were trimmed by 3 bases and 2 bases, with 11 bases remaining between them. The germline V gene encodes CDR1 SGHTA and CDR2 FQGTGA. This CDR3 contains 14 residues. The CDR3 DNA reads as TGTGCCAGCAGCTTTCATACAGGGACCTACGAGCAGTACTTC. As protein: CASSFHTGTYEQYF.

This sequence joins TRBV5-1 and TRBJ1-4; D call uncertain. The germline CDR1 and CDR2 sequences are SGHRS and YFSETQ. V was shortened by 0 bases and J by 7 bases, with 7 bases between the two germline ends. This CDR3 contains 13 residues. The CDR3 coding sequence is TGCGCCAGCAGCTTGGATATCGGTGAAAAACTGTTTTTT. Amino acids: CASSLDIGEKLFF.

This rearrangement joins TRBV5-1 to TRBJ2-1; 10 bases map to TRBD1. Per germline, CDR1 SGHRS and CDR2 YFSETQ. The CDR3 is 16 residues long. Trimming at V came to 1 base and at J to 9 bases, leaving 10 bases not matched to a gene. The CDR3, as DNA: TGCGCCAGCAGCTTGTTTGGGACAGGGGAAGTCAGTGAGCAGTTCTTC. Protein product: CASSLFGTGEVSEQFF.

This clone was counted only a few times. The J gene is TRBJ1-3, the V gene TRBV9; D is perhaps TRBD1 (5 bases). This CDR3 is 16 amino acids long. V was trimmed by 4 bases and J by 1 base, leaving 15 bases between them. CDR1 is SGDLS and CDR2 is YYNGEE in the germline V gene. CDR3 bases: TGTGCCAGCAGCACTCGACAGTTATCATCTGGAAACACCATATATTTT. It is translated as CASSTRQLSSGNTIYF. Supplemented by reference TRBV9 and TRBJ1-3, the full variable domain reads DSGVTQTPKHLITATGQRVTLRCSPRSGDLSVYWYQQSLDQGLQFLIQYYNGEERAKGNILERFSAQQFPDLHSELNLSSLELGDSALYFCASSTRQLSSGNTIYFGEGSWLTVV.

The V call is TRBV12-3 or TRBV12-4, the J call TRBJ2-4; no definite D call. The V gene lost 8 bases and the J gene lost 9 bases, with 14 bases spanning the gap. The CDR3 sequence is 12 residues long. CDR3 DNA sequence: TGTGCCAGCCGAGCCCCTTCATTCATTCAGTACTTC. It codes for CASRAPSFIQYF.

This chain joins TRBV6-2 or TRBV6-3 and TRBJ2-7, with a tentative D call TRBD1 (5 bases). The CDR3 has 15 amino acids. Deletions cut 1 base from V and 3 bases from J, with 13 bases between. The V gene's germline CDR1 is MNHEY and CDR2 SVGEGT. This CDR3 reads CASSYWAGQGYEQYF. DNA of the CDR3: TGTGCCAGCAGTTACTGGGCAGGGCAGGGCTACGAGCAGTACTTC.

The CDR3: CASSFPEDRVAMAPLHF. The CDR3 DNA reads TGTGCCAGCAGCTTTCCGGAGGACAGGGTTGCTATGGCACCCCTCCACTTT. The chain links TRBV7-9 to TRBJ1-6, with 8 bases matching TRBD1. The CDR3 loop spans 17 amino acids. V shed 3 bases and J 11 bases; nucleotides not matched to a gene: 15. Per the germline V gene, CDR1 is SEHNR and CDR2 is FQNEAQ (reference sequence).

The chain carries TRBV11-2 and TRBJ1-5; no firm D call. The length of the CDR3 is 13 residues. Between the trimmed V and J ends, which lost 0 bases and 7 bases, there was a span of 7 bases. Germline V lookup: CDR1 SGHAT, CDR2 FQNNGV. The CDR3 spells CASSLDRIQPQHF. The DNA for the CDR3 is TGTGCCAGCAGCTTAGATCGTATCCAGCCCCAGCATTTT.

J is TRBJ1-1 and V is TRBV6-5; a weak D match, TRBD1 (5 bases). The CDR3 sequence is 12 residues long. Between the trimmed V and J ends, which lost 7 bases and 9 bases, there was a span of 15 bases. Per the germline V gene, CDR1 is MNHEY and CDR2 is SVGAGI. CDR3 bases: TGTGCCAGCACCGATCAACTGGGGCAAGCTTTCTTT. Residues: CASTDQLGQAFF.

This rearrangement joins TRBV7-9 to TRBJ2-1, with 10 bases lining up with TRBD2. V trimming: 2 bases; J trimming: 1 base; junction bases outside the gene matches: 2. From germline, CDR1 is SEHNR and CDR2 FQNEAQ (reference sequence). The CDR3 loop spans 16 amino acids. CDR3 protein: CASSLLAGASYNEQFF. The CDR3, as DNA: TGTGCCAGCAGCTTACTAGCGGGAGCTTCCTACAATGAGCAGTTCTTC.

The chain employs TRBV6-2 or TRBV6-3 and TRBJ2-4; a possible D gene is TRBD1 (6 bases). V gave up 0 bases and J gave up 6 bases, with 15 bases separating them. Germline CDR1 MNHEY, CDR2 SVGEGT. There are 16 residues in the CDR3. For the CDR3, the DNA is TGTGCCAGCAGTTACTCGGTCCAGGGGAGATCAAACATTCAGTACTTC. Its translation: CASSYSVQGRSNIQYF.